The present TCR beta chain was sequenced within a study of blood T cell repertoires in COVID-19. Study at large: Acute-phase and convalescent COVID-19 samples originated in the United States, Italy and Spain.

As originally analysed: By means of reference gene primer amplification, nucleated cell counts were estimated. Generated by immunoSEQ multiplex PCR, the TCRdb table keeps only in-frame clones and is missing some. V and J calls and clone size are those listed in that table; D and trimming were worked out from the DNA. The data hold approximately 46,000 clones, with 65% to 90% observed a single time. CDR3 length equals 15 residues. V shed 1 base and J shed 0 bases, with 9 bases lying between them. CDR1 is LNHDA, CDR2 SQIVND, per germline (reference sequence). This clone was recorded only once. This receptor was identified in a human donor in a cohort sampled during active COVID-19. The sample comprised peripheral blood. This chain uses TRBV19 with TRBJ1-1; TRBD1 might be the D (6 bases). The CDR3 DNA reads TGTGCCAGTAGTATAGCGGGACACATGAACACTGAAGCTTTCTTT. Its protein product is CASSIAGHMNTEAFF.